This T cell receptor (beta chain) was identified during a study of shared clonotypes between healthy human individuals. Across the whole study: Donors consisted of two women and a few men between 18 and 49.

Data came from immunoSEQ multiplex PCR; TCRdb stores just in-frame clones and leaves some out. The sample yields around 690,000 clones, about 90% seen once. Trimming shortened V by 4 bases and J by 0 bases, and 16 bases separated the two germline ends. CDR3 length: 16 residues. Germline lookup yields CDR1 MNHNY and CDR2 SVGAGI (reference sequence). Regarding this clone: Its antigen is as yet unknown.

The healthy adult donors were HIV-negative and reported no recent acute infections or vaccinations. CD8 memory was a combination that joined CD45RO+ cells with CCR7-negative CD45RA+ TemRA cells. The study, taken as a whole, reports: Limited genetic and exposure-history diversity came from having few donors.

The TCR originated in a man aged 18 to 35 in good health. Some clones in this sample may be carry-over from other donors' samples. Material for sequencing was memory CD8+ T cells from PBMCs. Subset in this sample: CD45RO+ cells pooled with CCR7-negative TemRA cells. V and J are TRBV6-6 and TRBJ2-7; the D gene is possibly TRBD1 (6 bases). CDR3 loop: CASSLPLGQTSYEQYF. In DNA, the CDR3 is TGTGCCAGCAGTTTACCCTTAGGACAGACCTCCTACGAGCAGTACTTC.